The rows below give T cell receptor beta chains drawn from one sample of a study of cytotoxic CD8 clonotypes in ibrutinib-treated CLL. Clones were sequenced by immunoSEQ multiplex PCR, and TCRdb holds only the in-frame ones, with some missing. The sample lists tens of thousands of clones, under 75% occurring once. Sequencing used PBMCs, obtained after 12 months of ibrutinib treatment. The receptors come from a human donor with chronic lymphocytic leukemia. CDR3s include the opening cysteine and the closing phenylalanine or tryptophan. Each record gives: J gene, clone size, D gene, V gene, CDR3 DNA, CDR3 protein. A D gene is named only where the DNA matches it firmly. Clone size is stated in some rows and not others, as once, few, many or a class when expanded.

>TRBJ2-4|-|TRBD2|TRBV4-2
TGTGCCAGCAGCCAAGGGGGAGGGCAGAAAGCCAAAAACATTCAGTACTTC
CASSQGGGQKAKNIQYF
>TRBJ1-1|-|-|TRBV5-1
TGCGCCAGCGCCTTTGGACAGTTGAACACTGAAGCTTTCTTT
CASAFGQLNTEAFF
>TRBJ1-4|few|TRBD1|TRBV4-1
TGCGCCAGCAGCCAAGATCTTGAGGACAGGGGGGAGAATGAAAAACTGTTTTTT
CASSQDLEDRGENEKLFF
>TRBJ1-4|few|TRBD1|TRBV7-6
TGTGCCAGCAGCCCGGGACAGGGCGGCGAAAAACTGTTTTTT
CASSPGQGGEKLFF
>TRBJ1-1|-|-|TRBV7-6
TGTGCCAGCCGCCGGGAGATGAACACTGAAGCTTTCTTT
CASRREMNTEAFF
>TRBJ2-1|once|-|TRBV29-1
TGCAGCGTCGATGAACGGGTAGAGCAGTTCTTC
CSVDERVEQFF
>TRBJ1-2|-|-|TRBV5-1
TGCGCCAGCAGCTCGCAGGGGTTTAACTATGGCTACACCTTC
CASSSQGFNYGYTF
>TRBJ2-3|-|TRBD1|TRBV6-5
TGTGCCAGCAGTCGACAGGGGGTTTTCACAGATACGCAGTATTTT
CASSRQGVFTDTQYF
>TRBJ1-2|-|-|TRBV5-6
TGTGCCAGCAGCTTAGCGGGGCCTCAGTATGGCTACACCTTC
CASSLAGPQYGYTF
>TRBJ2-1|-|-|TRBV28
TGTGCCAGCACCGAACAGTTTGCCGAATACAATGAGCAGTTCTTC
CASTEQFAEYNEQFF
>TRBJ2-1|-|-|TRBV4-1
TGCGCCAGCAGCCTAGGGGCGGGTGCTACCTACAATGAGCAGTTCTTC
CASSLGAGATYNEQFF
>TRBJ2-3|-|TRBD2|TRBV18
TGTGCCAGCTCACCAATAGCGGGGGGCCTCGCAGATACGCAGTATTTT
CASSPIAGGLADTQYF
>TRBJ1-2|-|TRBD1|TRBV28
TGTGCCAGCAGTTTAGGAGTGTTACAGGGGGCGATCGACTATGGCTACACCTTC
CASSLGVLQGAIDYGYTF
>TRBJ2-6|-|-|TRBV18
TGTGCCAGCTCACAGGCCAGGGGCTGGGCTGGGGCCAACGTCCTGACTTTC
CASSQARGWAGANVLTF
>TRBJ1-6|-|-|TRBV7-2
TGTGCCAGCAGCTTAGTTTCTTATAATTCACCCCTCCACTTT
CASSLVSYNSPLHF
>TRBJ1-1|-|-|TRBV2
TGTGCCAGAAAGGGGGGAGCTGAAGCTTTCTTT
CARKGGAEAFF
>TRBJ2-2|-|-|TRBV7-9
TGTGCCAGCACCGACCCGTTGGGGCGCGGTAACACCGGGGAGCTGTTTTTT
CASTDPLGRGNTGELFF
>TRBJ2-5|-|-|TRBV7-6
TGTGCCAGCAGCTTCCAGACAGGACAAGAGACCCAGTACTTC
CASSFQTGQETQYF
>TRBJ1-1|-|-|TRBV5-1
TGCGCCAGCAGCGGAACAGGGCCCTTGAACACTGAAGCTTTCTTT
CASSGTGPLNTEAFF
>TRBJ1-1|few|-|TRBV19
TGTGCCAGTAGAGGGTTGTCGAACACTGAAGCTTTCTTT
CASRGLSNTEAFF
>TRBJ1-1|-|-|TRBV7-6
TGTGCCAGCAGCTTAGGACTTCTCATGAACACTGAAGCTTTCTTT
CASSLGLLMNTEAFF
>TRBJ1-2|few|TRBD1|TRBV4-1
TGCGCCAGCAGCCAAGATGGGACAGTCTATGGCTACACCTTC
CASSQDGTVYGYTF
>TRBJ2-2|once|TRBD1|TRBV5-6
TGTGCCAGCACTGTAACAGGGGTTTTGGGGAACACCGGGGAGCTGTTTTTT
CASTVTGVLGNTGELFF
>TRBJ1-2|few|-|TRBV7-9
TGTGCCAGCACCCGACCAGGTCAAAACCCTACTAACTATGGCTACACCTTC
CASTRPGQNPTNYGYTF
>TRBJ2-3|-|-|TRBV2
TGTGCCAGCAGTGAAAGTGGGGGAGGCACAGATACGCAGTATTTT
CASSESGGGTDTQYF
>TRBJ1-2|-|-|TRBV18
TGTGCCAGCTCACCATCGGGTGGGGCCGGCTACACCTTC
CASSPSGGAGYTF
>TRBJ2-7|-|-|TRBV6-6
TGTGCCAGCAGTTACCTTGCGGGCTACGAGCAGTACTTC
CASSYLAGYEQYF
>TRBJ2-5|once|-|TRBV5-1
TGCGCCAGCAGCTTGGACCGGGGGTTCGGAGAGACCCAGTACTTC
CASSLDRGFGETQYF
>TRBJ2-3|-|TRBD2|TRBV4-1
TGCGCCAGCAGCCTAGCGGGGGGATTAGATACGCAGTATTTT
CASSLAGGLDTQYF
>TRBJ1-1|-|-|TRBV6-5
TGTGCCAGCAGTAGGGGGGTCCGGCCAATGCCTGAAGCTTTCTTT
CASSRGVRPMPEAFF
>TRBJ1-1|-|-|TRBV11-2
TGTGCCAGCAGCTTATCGGGCAGGGTGACTGAAGCTTTCTTT
CASSLSGRVTEAFF
>TRBJ1-1|few|-|TRBV6-5
TGTGCCAGCAGTTACACGGTGAACACTGAAGCTTTCTTT
CASSYTVNTEAFF
>TRBJ1-2|-|-|TRBV19
TGTGCCAGTTCGTCAGGGGAAGGCTATGGCTACACCTTC
CASSSGEGYGYTF
>TRBJ2-3|-|TRBD1|TRBV19
TGTGCCAGTAGTAATACAGGGGGCGAGTGGATCACAGATACGCAGTATTTT
CASSNTGGEWITDTQYF
>TRBJ1-2|-|-|TRBV19
TGTGCCACAAAAGGGGGGGTGCAGGGCTACACCTTC
CATKGGVQGYTF
>TRBJ2-2|once|TRBD2|TRBV6-5
TGTGCCAGCAGTTACGGGGGAGGGGAGGTTGCCGGGGAGCTGTTTTTT
CASSYGGGEVAGELFF
>TRBJ2-7|-|TRBD1|TRBV9
TGTGCCAGCAGCGTAGGTGGGACAGACGTGTACGAGCAGTACTTC
CASSVGGTDVYEQYF
>TRBJ2-3|-|-|TRBV11-2
TGTGCCAGCAGCTTAGCGTCGGGCGATACGCAGTATTTT
CASSLASGDTQYF
>TRBJ2-5|once|-|TRBV10-1
TGCGCCAGCAGTGAGTCACCCGTGGGGGTAGAGACCCAGTACTTC
CASSESPVGVETQYF
>TRBJ1-5|-|TRBD1|TRBV7-8
TGTGCCAGCAGCTCCGGGACAGCCTATCAGCCCCAGCATTTT
CASSSGTAYQPQHF